Below, 20 T cell receptor beta chains from the same sample are listed, as sequenced in a study of T cells in Graves' hyperthyroidism and ophthalmopathy. The source material, RNA transcripts, was used to amplify TCR beta CDR3 regions. When the TCR CDR3 underwent first-round RT-PCR, the HTBI primer set was used. Each CDR3 protein gets one entry after TCRdb re-called the multiplex PCR reads with MiXCR. The sample has over 700,000 distinct CDR3 sequences; roughly a sixth are singletons. The material sequenced was blood. The receptors derive from a woman between 45 and 65 years old with Graves' hyperthyroidism that later progressed to Graves' ophthalmopathy.

As for this clonotype: One end of the junction is discordant with germline, which a read error may explain. J is TRBJ2-1 and V is TRBV5-1; tentatively, D is TRBD2 (6 bases). The CDR3 is 17 amino acids. Germline V gene sequence: CDR1 SGHRS, CDR2 YFSETQ. The CDR3 DNA reads as TGCGCCAACAGCTTGGATCCAGCGGGTATTAGGGGCAATGAGCAGTTCTTC. It encodes CANSLDPAGIRGNEQFF.

This clonotype came up many times. This chain joins TRBV7-9 and TRBJ1-1, with TRBD1 identical over 11 bases. The V segment lost 5 bases and the J segment 4 bases; nucleotides outside the gene matches: 9. Germline CDR1 and CDR2: SEHNR and FQNEAQ (reference sequence). This CDR3 comprises 16 residues. The CDR3 DNA reads as TGTGCCAGCAGCCATACGGACAGGGGGCCCACCACTGAAGCTTTCTTT. Encoded protein: CASSHTDRGPTTEAFF. The full variable domain, completed using reference TRBV7-9 and TRBJ1-1, is DTGVSQNPRHKITKRGQNVTFRCDPISEHNRLYWYRQTLGQGPEFLTYFQNEAQLEKSRLLSDRFSAERPKGSFSTLEIQRTEQGDSAMYLCASSHTDRGPTTEAFFGQGTRLTVV.

This chain links TRBV3-1 with TRBJ2-3; D unresolved. V was shortened by 4 bases and J by 5 bases, with 13 bases between the two germline ends. There are 14 residues in the CDR3. Germline-derived CDR1 and CDR2 are LGHDT and YNNKEL (reference sequence). CDR3 sequence: CASSLGIDRDTQYF. DNA for the CDR3: TGTGCCAGCAGCCTAGGGATTGATCGAGATACGCAGTATTTT.

The chain joins TRBV19 to TRBJ2-2, with TRBD1 matching 7 bases. The V gene's germline CDR1 is LNHDA and CDR2 SQIVND (reference sequence). Trimming at V came to 5 bases and at J to 5 bases, leaving 5 bases not matched to a gene. The CDR3 contains 14 residues. The CDR3, as DNA: TGTGCCAGTAGTGGGACAGCTATTACCGGGGAGCTGTTTTTT. This gives the protein CASSGTAITGELFF.

This clonotype was observed many times. The chain links TRBV3-1 to TRBJ1-5, with D uncertain. V was shortened by 2 bases and J by 4 bases, with 9 bases between the two germline ends. The CDR3 consists of 14 residues. Germline values: CDR1 LGHDT, CDR2 YNNKEL (reference sequence). The DNA for the CDR3 is TGTGCCAGCAGCCAACAACAGAGTAATCAGCCCCAGCATTTT. This codes for CASSQQQSNQPQHF.

The chain recombines TRBV19 with TRBJ2-1; TRBD2 is a possible D gene (6 bases). V gave up 6 bases and J gave up 5 bases, with 20 bases separating them. Germline loops: CDR1 LNHDA, CDR2 SQIVND (reference sequence). The CDR3 consists of 16 residues. CDR3 coding DNA: TGTGCCAGTAGGACCCCGGGGGTAGCGAAAAACAATGAGCAGTTCTTC. Its protein is CASRTPGVAKNNEQFF.

In its sample, this clonotype was seen a few times. As DNA, the CDR3 is TGCGCCAGCAGCTTACGGACTAGCGGGAACTACGAGCAGTACTTC. It specifies CASSLRTSGNYEQYF. The J gene is TRBJ2-7, the V gene TRBV4-1; 12 positions match TRBD2. Trimming took 5 bases from V and 3 from J; bases not matched to a gene: 5. Germline CDR1 and CDR2: MGHRA and YSYEKL. This CDR3 region has 15 residues.

The gene calls are TRBV3-1 and TRBJ2-4, with 7 bases fitting TRBD2. With 5 bases clipped from V and 0 bases from J, the junction kept 7 bases outside the gene matches. Germline V gene sequence: CDR1 LGHDT, CDR2 YNNKEL (reference sequence). This CDR3 is built from 16 residues. The CDR3 spells CASSGSGGVAKNIQYF. The CDR3 DNA reads as TGTGCCAGCAGCGGCTCTGGGGGGGTAGCCAAAAACATTCAGTACTTC.

J is TRBJ1-2 and V is TRBV19; 7 positions match TRBD1. V gave up 8 bases and J gave up 0 bases; unmatched junction bases: 21. CDR1 is LNHDA and CDR2 is SQIVND in the germline V gene (reference sequence). The CDR3 extends over 19 amino acids. CDR3 sequence reads: CASLDREVPDMGTNYGYTF. The CDR3 bases are TGTGCCAGTCTTGACAGGGAGGTACCCGATATGGGCACTAACTATGGCTACACCTTC.

This chain links TRBV29-1 with TRBJ2-7, with D possibly being TRBD1 or TRBD2 (7 bases each). V was shortened by 5 bases and J by 4 bases, with 21 bases between the two germline ends. CDR1 is SQVTM and CDR2 is ANQGSEA in the germline V gene. This CDR3 contains 15 residues. CDR3 region: CSVIEQGRGAYEQYF. For the CDR3, the DNA is TGCAGCGTTATAGAACAGGGGAGGGGGGCATACGAGCAGTACTTC.

The CDR3 DNA is TGTGCCAGCAGCGACACTAGCGGGGGGACAACCATAAACACCGGGGAGCTGTTTTTT. This gives the protein CASSDTSGGTTINTGELFF. The J gene is TRBJ2-2, the V gene TRBV9; 12 bases map to TRBD2. J lost 2 bases, V lost 3 bases, and 11 bases had no gene match. The CDR3 spans 19 residues. Germline V gives CDR1 SGDLS, CDR2 YYNGEE. Drawing the rest from reference TRBV9 and TRBJ2-2, the complete variable domain is DSGVTQTPKHLITATGQRVTLRCSPRSGDLSVYWYQQSLDQGLQFLIQYYNGEERAKGNILERFSAQQFPDLHSELNLSSLELGDSALYFCASSDTSGGTTINTGELFFGEGSRLTVL.

The CDR3 reads CASGSPGTSVYNEQFF. The CDR3 DNA follows: TGTGCTAGTGGTTCACCGGGGACTAGCGTATACAATGAGCAGTTCTTC. V usage is TRBV12-5 and J usage is TRBJ2-1, with 10 bases aligning to TRBD2. Trimming removed 4 bases from V and 4 bases from J; junction bases left unmatched: 7. Germline assignment: CDR1 LGHNT and CDR2 FRNRAP. CDR3 length: 16 amino acids.

V is TRBV6-6 and J is TRBJ1-2; D call uncertain. Between the trimmed V and J ends, which lost 0 bases and 4 bases, there was a span of 9 bases. Germline V gives CDR1 MNHNY, CDR2 SVGAGI (reference sequence). The CDR3 spans 14 residues. The CDR3 sequence is CASSYSSPTYGYTF. The CDR3 nucleotides read TGTGCCAGCAGTTACTCTTCCCCCACCTATGGCTACACCTTC.

This clonotype was counted a few times. V gene TRBV15 combines with J gene TRBJ1-5, with D unclear. V was clipped by 0 bases and J by 1 base, with 7 bases between them. The germline gives CDR1 LNHNV, CDR2 YYDKDF (reference sequence). This CDR3 spans 15 amino acids. As DNA, the CDR3 is TGTGCCACCAGCAGAGAGGCTATGAGCAATCAGCCCCAGCATTTT. It is translated as CATSREAMSNQPQHF.

The chain couples TRBV20-1 to TRBJ2-2, with D unclear. The V and J ends lost 5 bases and 3 bases respectively, with 10 bases between them. Germline V gene data show CDR1 as DFQATT and CDR2 as SNEGSKA (reference sequence). The CDR3 spans 13 residues. The CDR3 reads CSAPYLYTGELFF. CDR3 bases: TGCAGTGCTCCCTACTTGTACACCGGGGAGCTGTTTTTT.

J is TRBJ2-3 and V is TRBV19; D uncertain. The germline CDR1 and CDR2 sequences are LNHDA and SQIVND (reference sequence). V gave up 5 bases and J gave up 0 bases, with 9 bases separating them. The CDR3 sequence is 14 residues long. CDR3 amino acids: CASSQQKSTDTQYF. The CDR3, as DNA: TGTGCCAGTAGTCAACAGAAAAGCACAGATACGCAGTATTTT.

This clonotype occurred many times. The chain recombines TRBV20-1 with TRBJ2-1; the D gene is possibly TRBD2 (6 bases). Per the germline V gene, CDR1 is DFQATT and CDR2 is SNEGSKA (reference sequence). V lost 3 bases and J 4 bases, leaving 13 bases between the germline ends. The CDR3 spans 14 residues. For the CDR3, the DNA is TGCAGTGCTAGTCGGCTAGCGAGGTACAATGAGCAGTTCTTC. Residues: CSASRLARYNEQFF.

V is TRBV3-1 and J is TRBJ2-5; TRBD1 matches 7 bases. This CDR3 contains 15 residues. V shed 2 bases and J 2 bases; nucleotides not matched to a gene: 5. Germline V gene lookup returns CDR1 LGHDT and CDR2 YNNKEL (reference sequence). The DNA of the CDR3 is TGTGCCAGCAGCCAATCCGGGACAGTACAAGAGACCCAGTACTTC. It yields the protein CASSQSGTVQETQYF.

This clonotype was recorded at least ten times. This chain uses TRBV3-1 with TRBJ1-2; TRBD1 matches 8 bases. With 5 bases clipped from V and 6 bases from J, the junction kept 8 bases outside the gene matches. The CDR3 length is 14 residues. CDR1 and CDR2 (germline): LGHDT, YNNKEL (reference sequence). The CDR3 nucleotides are TGTGCCAGCAGCGGACAACAGGGGGGGGATGGCTACACCTTC. Amino acid sequence: CASSGQQGGDGYTF.

This clonotype has at least ten counts. The chain links TRBV18 to TRBJ1-2, with 10 bases fitting TRBD1. This CDR3 spans 16 amino acids. Trimming cost V 4 bases and J 6 bases; bases outside gene matches: 11. Germline CDR1 is KGHSH and CDR2 is LQKENI. CDR3 nucleotide sequence: TGTGCCAGCTCACAAAACGCAGCCGGGACAGGGGATGGCTACACCTTC. Translation: CASSQNAAGTGDGYTF.